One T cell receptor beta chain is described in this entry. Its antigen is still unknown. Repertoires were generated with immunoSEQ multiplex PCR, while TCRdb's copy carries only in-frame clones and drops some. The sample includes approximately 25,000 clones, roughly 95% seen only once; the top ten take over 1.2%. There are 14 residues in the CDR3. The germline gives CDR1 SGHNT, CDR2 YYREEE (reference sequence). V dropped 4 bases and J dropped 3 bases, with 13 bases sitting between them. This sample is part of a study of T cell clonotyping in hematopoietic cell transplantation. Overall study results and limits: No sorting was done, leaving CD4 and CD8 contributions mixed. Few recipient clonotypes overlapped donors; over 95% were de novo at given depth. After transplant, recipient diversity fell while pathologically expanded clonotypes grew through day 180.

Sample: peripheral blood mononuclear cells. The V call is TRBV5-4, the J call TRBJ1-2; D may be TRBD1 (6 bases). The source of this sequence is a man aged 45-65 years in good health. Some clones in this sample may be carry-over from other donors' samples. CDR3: CASSSDRSYYGYTF. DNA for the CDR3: TGTGCCAGCAGCAGTGACAGGTCCTACTATGGCTACACCTTC.